This is a list of T cell receptor beta chains from one sample in a study of blood T cells in healthy people across ages. MiXCR, run by TCRdb on the 5' RACE reads, gives a single entry per CDR3 protein. In the table there are some 930,000 distinct CDR3 sequences, about 29% of which are singletons. These data are also associated with another study on T cells of mothers and their children.

Sequencing was carried out using blood. The receptor source for this set is a woman between 40 and 55 years old in good health. Both conserved end residues are trimmed from each CDR3. Not all rows give a size; the values are once, few, many and, for expanded clones, a class.

>TRBJ1-1|few|TRBV27
ASSLMGTGKNTEAF
>TRBJ1-1|many|TRBV20-1
SVLRQMNTEAF
>TRBJ1-2|few|TRBV12-3/TRBV12-4
ASRQGGDGYT
>TRBJ1-4|few|TRBV6-5
ASGEGTVNGKLF
>TRBJ2-7|NA|TRBV2
ASSERAARSCEQY
>TRBJ2-5|few|TRBV24-1
ATSETVRETQY
>NA|few|TRBV7-2
ASSLDPGAGETQY
>TRBJ2-7|few|TRBV19
ASSSISGLASYEQY
>TRBJ1-5|NA|TRBV7-9
ASSLATSNQPQH
>TRBJ2-1|medium-sized|TRBV2
ASSEPGLGVNEQF
>TRBJ1-5|NA|TRBV6-2/TRBV6-3
ASSVTTGRGQPQH
>TRBJ1-2|NA|TRBV28
ATDRGLSGYT
>TRBJ2-3|many|TRBV5-1
ASSSGQRTDTQY
>TRBJ2-6|NA|TRBV20-1
SARGGVPGANVLT
>TRBJ2-4|NA|TRBV28
TSSLFRLRDSYVQY
>TRBJ1-1|few|TRBV12-3/TRBV12-4
ASTLQGTGTEAF
>TRBJ1-5|few|TRBV12-3/TRBV12-4
ASSFRGQGDQPQH
>TRBJ2-7|NA|TRBV6-2/TRBV6-3
ASSQRTDGFYEQY
>TRBJ2-6|NA|TRBV7-3
ASSLTGGASGANVLT
>TRBJ2-5|many|TRBV6-5
ASSYRSGTSGGSETQY
>TRBJ1-1|NA|TRBV5-1
ASSYLQKTGTQYTEAF
>TRBJ2-7|few|TRBV20-1
SAGTGSYGQY
>TRBJ1-2|many|TRBV29-1
SVAQGDYGYT
>TRBJ1-4|few|TRBV12-3/TRBV12-4
ASSPTPGGGDFEKLF
>TRBJ2-1|many|TRBV29-1
SVDLGSSYNEQF
>TRBJ2-5|many|TRBV3-1
ASRPQDLASQTQY
>TRBJ1-2|NA|TRBV6-5
ASSYGSGNYGYT
>TRBJ1-1|NA|TRBV20-1
SAQMRQRNTEAF
>TRBJ2-3|many|TRBV7-2
ASSFRGDTQY
>TRBJ1-2|NA|TRBV29-1
SIETGGYGYT
>TRBJ2-7|NA|TRBV20-1
SASPLAGDNNEQY
>TRBJ2-1|NA|TRBV7-2
ASSGGSGNEQF
>TRBJ2-4|NA|TRBV5-5
ASSLGPRGEQY
>TRBJ1-5|few|TRBV4-2
ASSQAGDYWPQH
>TRBJ2-3|NA|TRBV20-1
SARDLFRGAGDTQY
>TRBJ1-1|NA|TRBV20-1
SATTPGRAEAF
>TRBJ2-6|many|TRBV3-1
ASSQRGQGASGANVLT
>TRBJ1-6|few|TRBV5-1
ASSPTGQSPLH
>TRBJ2-2|few|TRBV29-1
SVGEVTGELF
>TRBJ2-7|many|TRBV20-1
SARGTLISSYEQY
>TRBJ2-3|many|TRBV20-1
SARGVAGDTDTQY
>TRBJ1-1|NA|TRBV7-2
ASSSYRDSLLHEAF
>NA|NA|TRBV28
ASRATGGSNQPQY
>TRBJ1-2|many|TRBV4-2
ASSPPSQGNYGYT
>TRBJ2-7|many|TRBV7-2
ASSLALGRRTTYEQY
>TRBJ1-1|NA|TRBV6-1
ASSDQGVNTEAF
>TRBJ2-3|many|TRBV7-2
ASSRRGGVRADTQY
>TRBJ1-2|NA|TRBV5-1
ASSLGTRSNYGYA